This TCR beta chain derives from a study of identical twins. This CDR3 has 12 amino acids. Germline assignment: CDR1 ENHRY and CDR2 SYGVKD. TCRdb processed the 5' RACE reads anew with MiXCR; each CDR3 protein has one entry. Of under 1 million distinct CDR3 sequences in the sample, about 12% were seen once. This clonotype has ten or more counts. Its antigen is still unknown. Germline is not matched at one junction end, which may reflect a read error. Study-level points and caveats: These conclusions were based on statistical analysis (cross-sectional, not following the same donors). The models gave estimates that fell short of the out-of-frame TCR alpha sharing seen in monozygotic twins.

This same sample was also part of a study on yellow fever vaccine responses in identical twins.

The clonotype comes from a woman between 18 and 29 years old in good health. Sequencing used PBMCs. The chain is built from TRBV10-3 and TRBJ2-1; 11 bases agree with TRBD2. This CDR3 is CAISETGLAALF. The CDR3, as DNA: TGTGCCATCAGTGAGACGGGACTAGCGGCACTCTTC.